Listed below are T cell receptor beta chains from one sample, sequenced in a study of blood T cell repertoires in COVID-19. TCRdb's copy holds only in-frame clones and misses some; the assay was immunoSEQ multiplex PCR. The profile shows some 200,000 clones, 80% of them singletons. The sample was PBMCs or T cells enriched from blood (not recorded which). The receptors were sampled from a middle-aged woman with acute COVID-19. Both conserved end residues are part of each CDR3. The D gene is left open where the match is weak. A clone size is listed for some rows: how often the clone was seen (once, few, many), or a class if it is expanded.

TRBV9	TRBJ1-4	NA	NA	TGTGCCAGCAGCGTAGAAGGAGCTGGAGCTAATGAAAAACTGTTTTTT	CASSVEGAGANEKLFF
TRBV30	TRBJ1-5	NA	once	TGTGCCTGGAGTCCAGGGGAAAGCAATCAGCCCCAGCATTTT	CAWSPGESNQPQHF
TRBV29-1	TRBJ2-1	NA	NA	TGCAGCGTTGGGAGGATTAGCGGAGGCTCCTACAATGAGCAGTTCTTC	CSVGRISGGSYNEQFF
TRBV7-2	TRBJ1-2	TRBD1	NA	TGTGCCAGCAGCCCAGTGGCGACCGGGACAGGGGCCGTCTATGGCTACACCTTC	CASSPVATGTGAVYGYTF
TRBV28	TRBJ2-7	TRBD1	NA	TGTGCCAGCAGTTCTCCAGGGGGCTCCTACGAGCAGTACTTC	CASSSPGGSYEQYF
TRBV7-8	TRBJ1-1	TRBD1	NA	TGTGCCAGCAGTTACTCCGGACAGGGTATCACTGAAGCTTTCTTT	CASSYSGQGITEAFF
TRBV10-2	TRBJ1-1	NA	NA	TGCGCCAGCAGGGCCAACCGGCGGGACACTGAAGCTTTCTTT	CASRANRRDTEAFF
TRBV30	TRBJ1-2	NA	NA	TGTGCCTGCCTACGGGACATCGCTAACTATGGCTACACCTTC	CACLRDIANYGYTF
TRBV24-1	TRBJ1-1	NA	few	TGTGCCACCAGTCCCGGGAACACTGAAGCTTTCTTT	CATSPGNTEAFF
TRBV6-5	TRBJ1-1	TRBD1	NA	TGTGCCAGCAGGAGGACAGGGTCCACTGAAGCTTTCTTT	CASRRTGSTEAFF
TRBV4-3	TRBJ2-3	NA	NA	TGCGCCAGCAGCCAAATTCTAGTAGATACGCAGTATTTT	CASSQILVDTQYF
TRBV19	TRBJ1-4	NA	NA	TGTGCCAGTAGTATTCAGCGGGGTGAAAAACTGTTTTTT	CASSIQRGEKLFF
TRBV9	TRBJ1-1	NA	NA	TGTGCCAGCAGCGGGGGTGTGGGGGCGAGGAACACTGAAGCTTTCTTT	CASSGGVGARNTEAFF
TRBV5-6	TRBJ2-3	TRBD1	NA	TGTGCCAGCCACATGGACAGGACCACAGATACGCAGTATTTT	CASHMDRTTDTQYF
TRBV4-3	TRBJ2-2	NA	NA	TGCGCCAGCAGCCAATTGAGTCTAGCCGCCGCCGGGGAGCTGTTTTTT	CASSQLSLAAAGELFF
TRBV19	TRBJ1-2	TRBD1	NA	TGTGCCAGTTTTCGTCAGACAGGGGGCTATGGCTACACCTTC	CASFRQTGGYGYTF
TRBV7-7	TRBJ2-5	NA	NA	TGTGCTAGCAGCAGGGACTTCGAAGAGACCCAGTACTTC	CASSRDFEETQYF
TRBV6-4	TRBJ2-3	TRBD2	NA	TGTGCCAGCAGTGACTCCGGGGGGTCGGATACGCAGTATTTT	CASSDSGGSDTQYF
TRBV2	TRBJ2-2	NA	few	TGTGCCAGCAAACGGACGGGGTTGAACACCGGGGAGCTGTTTTTT	CASKRTGLNTGELFF
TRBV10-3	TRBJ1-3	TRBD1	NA	TGTGCCATCGGGGACAGGGGTGCAAGGGGGTATTCTGGAAACACCATATATTTT	CAIGDRGARGYSGNTIYF
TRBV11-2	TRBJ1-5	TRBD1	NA	TGTGCCAGCAGCTTTGGGACAGGTAATCAGCCCCAGCATTTT	CASSFGTGNQPQHF
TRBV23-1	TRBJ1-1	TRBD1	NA	TGCGCCAGCAGGATAGGTAGGGGGCTCGTAGCTTTCTTT	CASRIGRGLVAFF
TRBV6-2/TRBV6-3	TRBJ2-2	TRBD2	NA	TGTGCCAGCAGTCAGCAACTAGCGGGGGGACCAGGTGGGGAGCTGTTTTTT	CASSQQLAGGPGGELFF
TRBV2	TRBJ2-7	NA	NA	TGTGCCAGCAAAATGGGCGCGGGCTCCTACGAGCAGTACTTC	CASKMGAGSYEQYF
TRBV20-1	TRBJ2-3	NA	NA	TGCAGTGCTAGTCTAGCCTTTAGCACAGATACGCAGTATTTT	CSASLAFSTDTQYF
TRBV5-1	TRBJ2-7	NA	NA	TGCGCCAGCAGCTTGGACAGGGTTTACGAGCAGTACTTC	CASSLDRVYEQYF
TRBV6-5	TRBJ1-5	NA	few	TGTGCCAGCAGGGTCTTCAGGGATAGCAATCAGCCCCAGCATTTT	CASRVFRDSNQPQHF
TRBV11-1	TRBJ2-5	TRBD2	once	TGTGCCAGCAGCAAAGAGCCTAGCGGGGGGAGGGAGACCCAGTACTTC	CASSKEPSGGRETQYF
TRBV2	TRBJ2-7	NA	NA	TGTGCCAGCAGTGGAGCCTACGAGCAGTACTTC	CASSGAYEQYF
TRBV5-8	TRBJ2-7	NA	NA	TGTGCCAGCAGCCTGACTCATTCCTACGAGCAGTACTTC	CASSLTHSYEQYF
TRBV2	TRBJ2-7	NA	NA	TGTGCCAGCAGCGGGGTAAGGCCCCTAGGCGCCTACGAGCAGTACTTC	CASSGVRPLGAYEQYF
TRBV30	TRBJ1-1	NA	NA	TGTGCCTGGGGTCTATCTCGTAACACTGAAGCTTTCTTT	CAWGLSRNTEAFF
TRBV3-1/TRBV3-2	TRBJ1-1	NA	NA	TGTGCCAGCAGCCCCCGCGCGGGAAAAGGCACTGAAGCTTTCTTT	CASSPRAGKGTEAFF
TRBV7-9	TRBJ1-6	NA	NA	TGTGCCAGCAGCCCTCAGGGAGGGGACGGCAATTCACCCCTCCACTTT	CASSPQGGDGNSPLHF